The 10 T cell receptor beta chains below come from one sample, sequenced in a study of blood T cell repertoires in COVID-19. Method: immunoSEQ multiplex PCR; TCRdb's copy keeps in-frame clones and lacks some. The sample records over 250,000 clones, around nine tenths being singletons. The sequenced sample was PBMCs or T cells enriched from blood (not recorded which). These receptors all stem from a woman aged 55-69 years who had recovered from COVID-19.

The CDR3 DNA reads as TGTGCCAGTAGTACTTTCCTGACTAGCGGGACGTACGAGCAGTACTTC. It is translated as CASSTFLTSGTYEQYF. V usage is TRBV19 and J usage is TRBJ2-7; 11 bases are a match to TRBD2. V lost 4 bases and J lost 4; bases outside the gene matches: 9. CDR1 LNHDA and CDR2 SQIVND come from the germline V gene (reference sequence). The CDR3 has 16 amino acids. The full variable domain, with the rest looked up from reference TRBV19 and TRBJ2-7, is DGGITQSPKYLFRKEGQNVTLSCEQNLNHDAMYWYRQDPGQGLRLIYYSQIVNDFQKGDIAEGYSVSREKKESFPLTVTSAQKNPTAFYLCASSTFLTSGTYEQYFGPGTRLTVT.

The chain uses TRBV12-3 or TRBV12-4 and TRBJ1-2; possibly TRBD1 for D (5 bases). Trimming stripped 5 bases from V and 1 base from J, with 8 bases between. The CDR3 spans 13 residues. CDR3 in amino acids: CASSRTLNYGYTF. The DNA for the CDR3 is TGTGCCAGCAGTCGGACACTTAACTATGGCTACACCTTC.

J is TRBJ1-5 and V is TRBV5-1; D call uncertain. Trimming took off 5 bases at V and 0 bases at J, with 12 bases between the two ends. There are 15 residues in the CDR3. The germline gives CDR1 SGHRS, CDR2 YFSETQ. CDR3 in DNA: TGCGCCAGCAGACTAGACGGAAATAGCAATCAGCCCCAGCATTTT. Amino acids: CASRLDGNSNQPQHF.

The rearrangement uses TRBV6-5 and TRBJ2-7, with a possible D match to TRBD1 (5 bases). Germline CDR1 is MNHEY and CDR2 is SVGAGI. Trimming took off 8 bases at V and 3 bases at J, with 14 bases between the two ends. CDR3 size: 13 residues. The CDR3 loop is CASLSGMGYEQYF. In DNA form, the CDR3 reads TGTGCCAGCCTATCAGGGATGGGCTACGAGCAGTACTTC.

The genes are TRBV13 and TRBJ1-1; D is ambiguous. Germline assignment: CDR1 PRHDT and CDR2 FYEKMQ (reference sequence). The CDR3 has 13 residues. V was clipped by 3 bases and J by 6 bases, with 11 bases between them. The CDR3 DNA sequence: TGTGCCAGCAGCTTTACTGGAGGGTCTGAAGCTTTCTTT. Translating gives CASSFTGGSEAFF.

CDR3 residues: CASSQAFAGAGANVLTF. The CDR3 nucleotides read TGTGCCAGCAGCCAAGCTTTCGCGGGGGCTGGGGCCAACGTCCTGACTTTC. V and J are TRBV3-1 (or the pseudogene TRBV3-2) and TRBJ2-6; 7 bases map to TRBD2. J gave up 2 bases and V 1 base, and 5 bases lay outside the gene matches. Germline values: CDR1 LGHDT, CDR2 YNNKEL (reference sequence). CDR3 size: 17 residues.

Here the CDR3 reads CASREGAAGGYTF. Here the CDR3 DNA reads TGTGCCAGCAGAGAGGGGGCTGCTGGTGGCTACACCTTC. The chain recombines TRBV2 with TRBJ1-2; 7 bases map to TRBD1. Germline V lookup: CDR1 SNHLY, CDR2 FYNNEI. The V gene end was trimmed by 6 bases and the J gene end by 7 bases; junction bases not matched to a gene: 8. This CDR3 region has 13 residues. Supplemented by reference TRBV2 and TRBJ1-2, the full variable domain reads EPEVTQTPSHQVTQMGQEVILRCVPISNHLYFYWYRQILGQKVEFLVSFYNNEISEKSEIFDDQFSVERPDGSNFTLKIRSTKLEDSAMYFCASREGAAGGYTFGSGTRLTVV.

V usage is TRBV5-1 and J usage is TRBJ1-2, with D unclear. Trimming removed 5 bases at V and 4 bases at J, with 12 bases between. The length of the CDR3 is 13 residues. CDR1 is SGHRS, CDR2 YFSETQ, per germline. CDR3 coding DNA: TGCGCCAGCAGAACGAGCCAATCCTATGGCTACACCTTC. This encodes CASRTSQSYGYTF.

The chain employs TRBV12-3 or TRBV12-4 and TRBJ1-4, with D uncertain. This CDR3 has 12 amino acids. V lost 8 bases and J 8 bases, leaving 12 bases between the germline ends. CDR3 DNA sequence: TGTGCCAGCCGCCCAGGAAGAGAAAAACTGTTTTTT. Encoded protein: CASRPGREKLFF.

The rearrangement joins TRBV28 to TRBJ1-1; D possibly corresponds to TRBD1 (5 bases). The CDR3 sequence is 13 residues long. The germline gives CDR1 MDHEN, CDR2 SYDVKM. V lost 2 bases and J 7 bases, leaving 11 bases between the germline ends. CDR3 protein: CASSLTGDIEAFF. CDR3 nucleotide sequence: TGTGCCAGCAGTTTAACAGGAGATATTGAAGCTTTCTTT.